A selection of T cell receptor beta chains follows, all from one sample in a study of blood T cell repertoires in COVID-19. The method was immunoSEQ multiplex PCR; TCRdb's version includes in-frame clones alone and lacks a portion of them. In the table there are 110,000 to 150,000 clones, 85% to 90% of which are singletons. The sequenced sample was PBMCs or T cells enriched from blood (not recorded which). These receptors all stem from a man in his sixties who had recovered from COVID-19. Both conserved end residues are part of each CDR3. The order of the fields is J gene, D gene, V gene, clone size, CDR3 protein, CDR3 DNA. D genes are given only for firm matches. Some rows have no size entry. The others give once, few or many, or a class for an expanded clone.

>TRBJ2-1|TRBD2|TRBV2|NA
CASSEVLREVEQFF
TGTGCCAGCAGTGAAGTGTTGCGGGAGGTCGAGCAGTTCTTC
>TRBJ2-3|NA|TRBV20-1|NA
CSASSWGDRTDTQYF
TGCAGTGCTAGTTCGTGGGGAGATCGCACAGATACGCAGTATTTT
>TRBJ1-2|NA|TRBV7-6|once
CASSLGLAPDYGYTF
TGTGCCAGCAGCTTAGGACTTGCCCCGGACTATGGCTACACCTTC
>TRBJ1-4|NA|TRBV18|NA
CASSPTTGLSNEKLFF
TGTGCCAGCTCACCTACGACAGGACTTAGCAATGAAAAACTGTTTTTT
>TRBJ2-7|NA|TRBV12-3/TRBV12-4|NA
CASSSPTGHEQYF
TGTGCCAGCAGTTCCCCCACAGGACACGAGCAGTACTTC
>TRBJ1-1|TRBD1|TRBV7-9|NA
CASSASGTESEAFF
TGTGCCAGCAGCGCATCCGGGACAGAAAGTGAAGCTTTCTTT
>TRBJ1-1|TRBD1|TRBV27|NA
CASSLSGGNPEAFF
TGTGCCAGCAGTTTATCAGGGGGCAATCCTGAAGCTTTCTTT
>TRBJ2-1|NA|TRBV5-4|once
CASSLGLNNEQFF
TGTGCCAGCAGCCTAGGACTAAACAATGAGCAGTTCTTC
>TRBJ1-1|NA|TRBV3-1/TRBV3-2|NA
CASSQERVNTEAFF
TGTGCCAGCAGCCAAGAGCGTGTGAACACTGAAGCTTTCTTT
>TRBJ1-2|NA|TRBV5-1|NA
CASRSSGLYYGYTF
TGCGCCAGCCGTTCCTCCGGACTTTACTATGGCTACACCTTC
>TRBJ1-5|NA|TRBV19|NA
CASEWTAVRNQPQHF
TGTGCCAGTGAATGGACAGCAGTGCGCAATCAGCCCCAGCATTTT
>TRBJ2-5|NA|TRBV2|NA
CASSEIAGGQETQYF
TGTGCCAGCAGTGAAATAGCTGGGGGGCAAGAGACCCAGTACTTC
>TRBJ2-1|NA|TRBV20-1|NA
CSASRLTIYNEQFF
TGCAGTGCTAGTCGTCTGACAATATACAATGAGCAGTTCTTC
>TRBJ1-1|NA|TRBV7-9|NA
CASSRRDGMLNTEAFF
TGTGCCAGCAGCCGGCGGGACGGAATGCTGAACACTGAAGCTTTCTTT
>TRBJ2-2|NA|TRBV7-9|NA
CASSLSTGELFF
TGTGCCAGCAGCTTATCGACCGGGGAGCTGTTTTTT
>TRBJ2-1|TRBD2|TRBV4-1|NA
CASRRPPGLAGGRNEQFF
TGCGCCAGCAGACGACCTCCGGGACTAGCGGGGGGGAGAAATGAGCAGTTCTTC
>TRBJ2-1|TRBD2|TRBV7-9|NA
CASSLTSGRGSSYNEQFF
TGTGCCAGCAGCTTGACTAGCGGTCGTGGTAGCTCCTACAATGAGCAGTTCTTC
>TRBJ2-5|NA|TRBV15|NA
CATGTAGRETQYF
TGTGCCACCGGTACCGCCGGGAGAGAGACCCAGTACTTC
>TRBJ2-7|NA|TRBV6-5|NA
CASGTQAGAYEQYF
TGTGCCAGCGGAACCCAGGCCGGGGCCTACGAGCAGTACTTC
>TRBJ2-2|TRBD1|TRBV19|NA
CASHTGTGGTGELFF
TGTGCCAGTCACACCGGGACAGGGGGCACCGGGGAGCTGTTTTTT
>TRBJ1-3|TRBD1|TRBV5-5|NA
CASSLTGTGGNTIYF
TGTGCCAGCAGCCTAACCGGGACAGGGGGAAACACCATATATTTT
>TRBJ2-1|NA|TRBV5-6|once
CASSFDRVTYNEQFF
TGTGCCAGCAGCTTTGATCGGGTAACATACAATGAGCAGTTCTTC
>TRBJ2-7|TRBD2|TRBV28|NA
CASSLIAGRDEQYF
TGTGCCAGCAGTTTGATAGCGGGAAGGGACGAGCAGTACTTC
>TRBJ2-5|NA|TRBV21-1|once
CASSTDREAEETQYF
TGTGCCAGCAGCACCGACAGGGAGGCGGAGGAGACCCAGTACTTC
>TRBJ1-5|NA|TRBV30|NA
CAWSVGGPGSNQPQHF
TGTGCCTGGAGTGTGGGTGGTCCGGGTAGCAATCAGCCCCAGCATTTT
>TRBJ2-7|NA|TRBV3-1/TRBV3-2|NA
CASSQDLLAPCF
TGTGCCAGCAGCCAAGACCTACTAGCACCGTGCTTC
>TRBJ1-2|NA|TRBV10-3|NA
CAISNPVGLNYGYTF
TGTGCCATCAGCAACCCCGTTGGGCTAAACTATGGCTACACCTTC
>TRBJ1-4|NA|TRBV10-2|NA
CATYTGPNEKLFF
TGCGCCACCTACACAGGGCCTAATGAAAAACTGTTTTTT
>TRBJ1-5|TRBD1|TRBV6-5|once
CASKGQTNQPQHF
TGTGCCAGCAAGGGACAGACAAATCAGCCCCAGCATTTT
>TRBJ1-1|NA|TRBV7-2|NA
CASSLTAPTEAFF
TGTGCCAGCAGCTTAACTGCCCCGACTGAAGCTTTCTTT
>TRBJ2-1|NA|TRBV5-1|NA
CASSVDRSSYNEQFF
TGCGCCAGCAGCGTTGACAGAAGCTCCTACAATGAGCAGTTCTTC
>TRBJ2-7|NA|TRBV2|NA
CASSGSGVGEQYF
TGTGCCAGCAGTGGCTCAGGGGTCGGCGAGCAGTACTTC
>TRBJ2-2|TRBD1|TRBV10-3|NA
CAAGYSGQENTGELFF
TGTGCCGCCGGCTATTCGGGACAGGAGAACACCGGGGAGCTGTTTTTT
>TRBJ2-5|NA|TRBV3-1/TRBV3-2|NA
CASSSGINRETQYF
TGTGCCAGCAGCTCCGGGATCAATCGGGAGACCCAGTACTTC
>TRBJ2-2|TRBD2|TRBV2|NA
CASSPGTMNTGELFF
TGTGCCAGCAGTCCCGGGACTATGAACACCGGGGAGCTGTTTTTT
>TRBJ2-5|TRBD1|TRBV11-2|NA
CASSPTRTGQETQYF
TGTGCCAGCAGCCCTACCAGGACAGGGCAAGAGACCCAGTACTTC
>TRBJ2-7|NA|TRBV5-6|once
CASSLRGGSSYEQYF
TGTGCCAGCAGCTTGAGAGGCGGCAGCTCCTACGAGCAGTACTTC
>TRBJ1-6|NA|TRBV5-1|NA
CASASSYNSPLHF
TGCGCCAGCGCCAGCTCCTATAATTCACCCCTCCACTTT
>TRBJ2-1|TRBD1|TRBV28|NA
CASSLWTGGYNEQFF
TGTGCCAGCAGTTTGTGGACAGGGGGGTACAATGAGCAGTTCTTC
>TRBJ1-1|TRBD1|TRBV4-2|NA
CASSQDWQGVTEAFF
TGTGCCAGCAGCCAAGATTGGCAGGGGGTTACTGAAGCTTTCTTT
>TRBJ1-6|NA|TRBV4-1|NA
CASTPGRELWTPLHF
TGCGCCAGCACCCCTGGACGGGAGCTATGGACACCCCTCCACTTT
>TRBJ2-1|TRBD2|TRBV12-3/TRBV12-4|NA
CASSLIGGGEQFF
TGTGCCAGCAGTTTAATCGGGGGGGGTGAGCAGTTCTTC
>TRBJ1-2|TRBD1|TRBV11-2|NA
CASSVRLTGGDNGYTF
TGTGCCAGCAGCGTCAGATTGACAGGGGGCGATAATGGCTACACCTTC
>TRBJ1-2|TRBD1|TRBV14|NA
CASSQGDRSGYTF
TGTGCCAGCAGCCAAGGGGACAGGTCCGGCTACACCTTC
>TRBJ1-1|TRBD1|TRBV7-3|NA
CASSAHPGQALHKAFF
TGTGCCAGCAGCGCCCACCCGGGACAGGCCCTTCATAAGGCTTTCTTT
>TRBJ1-1|TRBD1|TRBV5-6|NA
CASSYWTGLGTEAFF
TGTGCCAGCAGTTATTGGACAGGGTTGGGCACTGAAGCTTTCTTT
>TRBJ2-5|TRBD2|TRBV5-6|NA
CASSLGLAGETQYF
TGTGCCAGCAGCCTGGGACTAGCTGGCGAGACCCAGTACTTC
>TRBJ2-7|TRBD2|TRBV5-5|NA
CASSVGLAGSSYEQYF
TGTGCCAGCAGCGTTGGACTAGCGGGGAGCTCCTACGAGCAGTACTTC
>TRBJ2-5|TRBD2|TRBV9|NA
CASSVATSGGVIQETQYF
TGTGCCAGCAGCGTAGCTACTAGCGGGGGGGTAATCCAAGAGACCCAGTACTTC
>TRBJ1-2|NA|TRBV28|NA
CASRPQYYGYTF
TGTGCCAGCAGACCACAATACTATGGCTACACCTTC
>TRBJ2-1|NA|TRBV7-9|NA
CASSQGEGDEQFF
TGTGCCAGCAGCCAGGGCGAGGGGGATGAGCAGTTCTTC
>TRBJ2-1|TRBD2|TRBV2|NA
CASSESFRGGGRDEQFF
TGTGCCAGCAGTGAATCTTTCCGGGGGGGAGGTCGCGATGAGCAGTTCTTC
>TRBJ2-5|NA|TRBV5-1|NA
CASSSSREAETQYF
TGCGCCAGCAGCTCTTCCAGGGAAGCAGAGACCCAGTACTTC
>TRBJ2-2|TRBD2|TRBV6-5|NA
CATSGLAANTGELFF
TGTGCCACCTCTGGACTAGCGGCGAACACCGGGGAGCTGTTTTTT
>TRBJ1-5|NA|TRBV5-1|few
CASAPEGGWGNQPQHF
TGCGCCAGCGCCCCCGAGGGAGGGTGGGGCAATCAGCCCCAGCATTTT
>TRBJ2-7|NA|TRBV30|NA
CAWSVIGLGSYEQYF
TGTGCCTGGAGTGTAATTGGACTTGGCTCCTACGAGCAGTACTTC
>TRBJ2-7|TRBD2|TRBV28|NA
CASSRTGGYQFDEQYF
TGTGCCAGCAGCCGGACGGGGGGGTATCAGTTCGACGAGCAGTACTTC
>TRBJ2-3|NA|TRBV5-1|NA
CASSLFPAGGNGDTQYF
TGCGCCAGCAGCCTGTTCCCGGCCGGAGGTAACGGTGATACGCAGTATTTT
>TRBJ1-5|NA|TRBV30|NA
CAWSGGGRTNNQPQHF
TGTGCCTGGAGTGGGGGTGGCCGGACTAACAATCAGCCCCAGCATTTT
>TRBJ1-2|NA|TRBV9|few
CASRVQGNYGGYTF
TGTGCCAGCAGAGTGCAGGGAAATTACGGTGGCTACACCTTC